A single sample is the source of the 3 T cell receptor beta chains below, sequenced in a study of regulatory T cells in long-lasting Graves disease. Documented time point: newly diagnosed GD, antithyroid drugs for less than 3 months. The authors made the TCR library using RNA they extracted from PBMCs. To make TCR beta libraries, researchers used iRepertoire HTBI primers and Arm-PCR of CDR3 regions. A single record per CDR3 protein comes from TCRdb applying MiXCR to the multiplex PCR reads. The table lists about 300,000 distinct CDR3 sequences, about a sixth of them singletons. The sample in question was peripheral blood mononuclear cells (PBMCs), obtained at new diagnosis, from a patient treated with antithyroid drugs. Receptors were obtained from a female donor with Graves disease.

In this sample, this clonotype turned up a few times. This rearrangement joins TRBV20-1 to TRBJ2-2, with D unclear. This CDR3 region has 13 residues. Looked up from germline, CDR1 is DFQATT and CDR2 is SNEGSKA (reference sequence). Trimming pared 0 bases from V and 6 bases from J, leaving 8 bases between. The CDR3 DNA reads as TGCAGTGCTAGAGATCCCTGGGCCGGGGAGCTGTTTTTT. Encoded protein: CSARDPWAGELFF.

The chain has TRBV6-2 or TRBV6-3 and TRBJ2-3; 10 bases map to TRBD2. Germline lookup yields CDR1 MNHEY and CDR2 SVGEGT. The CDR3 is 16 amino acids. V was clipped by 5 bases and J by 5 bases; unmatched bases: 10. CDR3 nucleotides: TGTGCCAGCAGTGAATCTAGCGGGAGTCTGGTAGATACGCAGTATTTT. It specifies CASSESSGSLVDTQYF.

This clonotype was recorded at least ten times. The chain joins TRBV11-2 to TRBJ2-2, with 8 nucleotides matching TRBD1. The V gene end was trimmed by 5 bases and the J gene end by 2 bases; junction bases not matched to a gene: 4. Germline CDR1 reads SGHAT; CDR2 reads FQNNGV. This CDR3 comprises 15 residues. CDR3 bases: TGTGCCAGCAGCGGCGGACAGGGAAACACCGGGGAGCTGTTTTTT. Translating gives CASSGGQGNTGELFF.